These 26 T cell receptor beta chains share one sample of origin, sequenced in a study of CD8+ T cells in alopecia areata. Described treatment: oral pan-JAK inhibitor, 5-10 mg twice daily. RNA was isolated and reverse transcribed to cDNA, the sequencing template. TCRdb's copy holds only in-frame clones and misses some; the assay was immunoSEQ multiplex PCR. The table includes 110,000 to 150,000 clones, around half detected once. The specimen comprised CD8+ T cells sorted from blood, sampled at week 4, from a patient treated with tofacitinib. These receptors were taken from a human donor with alopecia areata.

Only a few counts were recorded for this clone. The CDR3 protein is CASSPRGPDEAFF. CDR3 sequence (DNA): TGTGCCAGCAGCCCCAGGGGGCCCGATGAAGCTTTCTTT. The V gene is TRBV27, the J gene TRBJ1-1; 8 bases line up with TRBD1. From germline, CDR1 is MNHEY and CDR2 SMNVEV (reference sequence). V gave up 6 bases and J gave up 7 bases; unmatched junction bases: 7. This CDR3 is built from 13 residues.

The V call is TRBV20-1, the J call TRBJ2-5; no definite D call. The CDR3 runs 10 residues. CDR1 and CDR2 (germline): DFQATT, SNEGSKA (reference sequence). The V end was cut by 7 bases, the J end by 4 bases, with 7 bases between. Here the CDR3 reads CSVPRETQYF. In DNA, the CDR3 is TGCAGTGTCCCCCGAGAGACCCAGTACTTC.

The chain combines TRBV29-1 with TRBJ1-2; a possible D gene is TRBD1 (6 bases). In germline, CDR1 is SQVTM, CDR2 ANQGSEA. V was trimmed by 1 base and J by 2 bases, leaving 11 bases between them. The CDR3 contains 14 residues. The CDR3 is CSVEGQGRNYGYTF. The CDR3 nucleotides read TGCAGCGTTGAAGGTCAGGGGAGGAACTATGGCTACACCTTC.

The chain links TRBV30 to TRBJ1-4, with 9 bases aligning to TRBD1. CDR3 length: 14 amino acids. The trim removed 4 bases at V and 4 bases at J, leaving 4 bases unmatched. Per germline, CDR1 GTSNPN and CDR2 SVGIG (reference sequence). The CDR3 spells CAWTRDRDNEKLFF. CDR3 nucleotides: TGTGCCTGGACCCGGGACAGGGATAATGAAAAACTGTTTTTT.

The chain carries TRBV6-5 and TRBJ2-1; TRBD2 agrees at 8 bases. CDR3 length equals 15 residues. Trimming removed 2 bases from V and 3 bases from J; junction bases left unmatched: 3. Germline CDR1 and CDR2: MNHEY and SVGAGI. The CDR3 is CASSYEAGDYNEQFF. As DNA, the CDR3 is TGTGCCAGCAGTTACGAAGCGGGGGACTACAATGAGCAGTTCTTC.

The chain is built from TRBV5-6 and TRBJ2-3; 8 bases are a match to TRBD1. This CDR3 region has 14 residues. CDR1 is SGHDT, CDR2 YYEEEE, per germline. Germline trimming cut 0 bases from V and 7 bases from J; bases unmatched to any gene: 4. This CDR3 reads CASSLETGVNTQYF. CDR3 nucleotides: TGTGCCAGCAGCTTGGAGACAGGGGTAAATACGCAGTATTTT.

This chain links TRBV15 with TRBJ2-5; weak D call: TRBD1 (6 bases). Trimming stripped 5 bases from V and 5 bases from J, with 21 bases between. CDR3 size: 16 residues. The germline V gene encodes CDR1 LNHNV and CDR2 YYDKDF (reference sequence). In DNA, the CDR3 is TGTGCCACCAGCCCAGAGGGGGAATTGGGTATGGAGACCCAGTACTTC. Translating gives CATSPEGELGMETQYF. Looking up the rest from reference TRBV15 and TRBJ2-5 gives the full variable domain: DAMVIQNPRYQVTQFGKPVTLSCSQTLNHNVMYWYQQKSSQAPKLLFHYYDKDFNNEADTPDNFQSRRPNTSFCFLDIRSPGLGDTAMYLCATSPEGELGMETQYFGPGTRLLVL.

The chain links TRBV5-6 to TRBJ2-1; TRBD1 matches at 10 bases. Germline V gives CDR1 SGHDT, CDR2 YYEEEE. There are 16 residues in the CDR3. Germline trimming cut 0 bases from V and 3 bases from J; bases unmatched to any gene: 3. CDR3 DNA: TGTGCCAGCAGCTTGGGGACAGGGGGGTACTACAATGAGCAGTTCTTC. Translation: CASSLGTGGYYNEQFF.

The rearrangement links TRBV13 to TRBJ2-5; D remains ambiguous. Germline assignment: CDR1 PRHDT and CDR2 FYEKMQ (reference sequence). V gave up 3 bases and J gave up 1 base, with 6 bases separating them. The CDR3 runs to 13 residues. CDR3 amino acids: CASSLGSQETQYF. The DNA of the CDR3 is TGTGCCAGCAGCTTGGGCAGCCAAGAGACCCAGTACTTC. The full variable domain, in which reference TRBV13 and TRBJ2-5 provide the parts outside the CDR3, is AAGVIQSPRHLIKEKRETATLKCYPIPRHDTVYWYQQGPGQDPQFLISFYEKMQSDKGSIPDRFSAQQFSDYHSELNMSSLELGDSALYFCASSLGSQETQYFGPGTRLLVL.

This clone was recorded once. The V and J genes are TRBV30 and TRBJ1-2; perhaps TRBD1 as D (6 bases). Trimming stripped 2 bases from V and 2 bases from J, with 15 bases between. This CDR3 has 15 residues. Germline lookup yields CDR1 GTSNPN and CDR2 SVGIG (reference sequence). This chain's CDR3 is CAWSLTEQGNYGYTF. Here the CDR3 DNA reads TGTGCCTGGAGTCTCACTGAACAGGGAAACTATGGCTACACCTTC. The full variable domain, rest sourced from reference TRBV30 and TRBJ1-2, is SQTIHQWPATLVQPVGSPLSLECTVEGTSNPNLYWYRQAAGRGLQLLFYSVGIGQISSEVPQNLSASRPQDRQFILSSKKLLLSDSGFYLCAWSLTEQGNYGYTFGSGTRLTVV.

The rearrangement uses TRBV19 and TRBJ1-1; no definite D call. The CDR3 is 13 amino acids. Germline assignment: CDR1 LNHDA and CDR2 SQIVND (reference sequence). V was cut by 3 bases and J by 4 bases, with 9 bases left in between. The CDR3 DNA is TGTGCCAGTAGTATCGCTGTGGGCACTGAAGCTTTCTTT. It is translated as CASSIAVGTEAFF.

The rearrangement uses TRBV5-1 and TRBJ2-7; TRBD1 is a possible D gene (5 bases). Deletions cut 1 base from V and 0 bases from J, with 8 bases between. Germline V gene lookup returns CDR1 SGHRS and CDR2 YFSETQ. This CDR3 has 14 amino acids. The CDR3 region is CASSLPDNSYEQYF. Written as DNA, the CDR3 is TGCGCCAGCAGCTTGCCGGACAACTCCTACGAGCAGTACTTC.

The chain links TRBV29-1 to TRBJ2-1, with D unclear. V dropped 0 bases and J dropped 1 base, with 7 bases sitting between them. There are 14 residues in the CDR3. The germline CDR1 and CDR2 sequences are SQVTM and ANQGSEA. The CDR3 DNA reads TGCAGCGTTGAAGATCCCGGGTCCTACAATGAGCAGTTCTTC. Residues: CSVEDPGSYNEQFF.

V and J are TRBV29-1 and TRBJ2-2, with TRBD2 matching over 13 bases. V shed 4 bases and J 3 bases; nucleotides not matched to a gene: 2. CDR1 SQVTM and CDR2 ANQGSEA come from the germline V gene. The CDR3 loop spans 15 amino acids. This chain's CDR3 is CSVVGLAGDTGELFF. CDR3 nucleotide sequence: TGCAGCGTTGTAGGACTAGCGGGGGACACCGGGGAGCTGTTTTTT.

The rearrangement joins TRBV5-1 to TRBJ1-2; D is unclear. This CDR3 contains 12 residues. Trimming took 3 bases from V and 4 from J, leaving 7 bases between them. Germline assignment: CDR1 SGHRS and CDR2 YFSETQ. Here the CDR3 DNA reads TGCGCCAGCAGCTCCGGGTCCTATGGCTACACCTTC. It yields the protein CASSSGSYGYTF.

The sample holds a few counts of this clone. The sample contains more than one DNA sequence encoding this CDR3. The chain joins TRBV7-9 to TRBJ1-1; D is ambiguous. Germline V gene lookup returns CDR1 SEHNR and CDR2 FQNEAQ (reference sequence). V lost 3 bases and J 3 bases, leaving 5 bases between the germline ends. The CDR3 length is 12 residues. CDR3 nucleotides: TGTGCCAGCAGCTTTGGAGACACTGAAGCTTTCTTT. It yields the protein CASSFGDTEAFF.

The rearrangement links TRBV4-2 to TRBJ1-4, with D uncertain. V lost 4 bases to trimming and J lost 5 bases, with 11 bases between them. Germline CDR1 and CDR2: LGHNA and YNFKEQ. This CDR3 contains 14 residues. The CDR3 nucleotides read TGTGCCAGCAGCCGAGGACTTTGGAATGAAAAACTGTTTTTT. Translating it yields CASSRGLWNEKLFF.

The rearrangement joins TRBV9 to TRBJ2-3, with 9 bases aligning to TRBD1. This CDR3 has 16 residues. V was pared by 4 bases and J by 4 bases, with 10 bases of the junction left unmatched. Germline CDR1 and CDR2: SGDLS and YYNGEE. The CDR3 DNA reads TGTGCCAGCAGCTCCAGGAGGGGACAGGGTCCAGATACGCAGTATTTT. It encodes CASSSRRGQGPDTQYF.

This CDR3 is CASSPHPGLAGIIQYF. DNA of the CDR3: TGTGCCAGCAGCCCCCACCCGGGACTAGCGGGGATTATTCAGTACTTC. This rearrangement joins TRBV7-9 to TRBJ2-4; the match to TRBD2 covers 13 bases. The CDR3 extends over 16 amino acids. Germline CDR1 SEHNR, CDR2 FQNEAQ (reference sequence). The V segment lost 5 bases and the J segment 10 bases; nucleotides outside the gene matches: 11.

This sequence joins TRBV2 and TRBJ1-2, with 8 nucleotides matching TRBD1. With 5 bases clipped from V and 2 bases from J, the junction kept 4 bases outside the gene matches. Per germline, CDR1 SNHLY and CDR2 FYNNEI. The CDR3 runs 14 residues. CDR3 DNA sequence: TGTGCCAGCAGTCACGGACAGGGCAACTATGGCTACACCTTC. Translated, it gives CASSHGQGNYGYTF. The whole variable domain, remainder taken from reference TRBV2 and TRBJ1-2, is EPEVTQTPSHQVTQMGQEVILRCVPISNHLYFYWYRQILGQKVEFLVSFYNNEISEKSEIFDDQFSVERPDGSNFTLKIRSTKLEDSAMYFCASSHGQGNYGYTFGSGTRLTVV.

The V and J genes are TRBV19 and TRBJ2-3; the D is unclear. Looked up from germline, CDR1 is LNHDA and CDR2 is SQIVND (reference sequence). V lost 4 bases and J 5 bases, leaving 22 bases between the germline ends. The CDR3 length is 17 residues. The CDR3 DNA follows: TGTGCCAGTAGTACCAGCACCGGTCACTCCCAGAGAGATACGCAGTATTTT. Encoded protein: CASSTSTGHSQRDTQYF.

This chain connects TRBV15 to TRBJ2-5, with TRBD1 matching 12 bases. Germline-derived CDR1 and CDR2 are LNHNV and YYDKDF (reference sequence). Germline trimming cut 5 bases from V and 3 bases from J; bases unmatched to any gene: 7. The CDR3 has 16 residues. The CDR3 protein is CATSPAGTGGEETQYF. CDR3 sequence (DNA): TGTGCCACCAGCCCTGCCGGGACAGGGGGCGAAGAGACCCAGTACTTC. Based on the CDR3 plus reference TRBV15 and TRBJ2-5, the full variable domain is DAMVIQNPRYQVTQFGKPVTLSCSQTLNHNVMYWYQQKSSQAPKLLFHYYDKDFNNEADTPDNFQSRRPNTSFCFLDIRSPGLGDTAMYLCATSPAGTGGEETQYFGPGTRLLVL.

The chain is built from TRBV5-1 and TRBJ2-7, with D tentatively TRBD1 (7 bases). The V end was cut by 2 bases, the J end by 3 bases, with 15 bases between. Germline CDR1 and CDR2: SGHRS and YFSETQ. This CDR3 spans 15 amino acids. CDR3 region: CASSFRQGGLYEQYF. For the CDR3, the DNA is TGCGCCAGCAGCTTCAGACAGGGAGGACTCTACGAGCAGTACTTC. The entire variable domain, with the rest obtained from reference TRBV5-1 and TRBJ2-7, is as follows: KAGVTQTPRYLIKTRGQQVTLSCSPISGHRSVSWYQQTPGQGLQFLFEYFSETQRNKGNFPGRFSGRQFSNSRSEMNVSTLELGDSALYLCASSFRQGGLYEQYFGPGTRLTVT.

This sequence joins TRBV5-1 and TRBJ2-1; D not certain. Trimming pared 1 base from V and 3 bases from J, leaving 5 bases between. Germline CDR1 and CDR2: SGHRS and YFSETQ. This CDR3 is 13 amino acids long. CDR3 protein: CASSLPGYNEQFF. DNA for the CDR3: TGCGCCAGCAGCTTGCCGGGCTACAATGAGCAGTTCTTC.

As to this clone: The junction does not match germline at one end; this may be a read error. V and J are TRBV7-9 and TRBJ2-5; no clear D gene. From germline, CDR1 is SEHNR and CDR2 FQNEAQ (reference sequence). The CDR3 consists of 11 residues. CDR3 loop: CASSLDGPGNF. Written as DNA, the CDR3 is TGTGCCAGCAGCTTAGACGGGCCCGGTAACTTC.

This sequence joins TRBV5-1 and TRBJ2-7; no clear D. Per the germline V gene, CDR1 is SGHRS and CDR2 is YFSETQ. V lost 1 base, J lost 0 bases, and 11 bases lay in between. This CDR3 has 15 amino acids. This CDR3 is CASSLSIGYSYEQYF. For the CDR3, the DNA is TGCGCCAGCAGCTTGTCAATAGGGTACTCCTACGAGCAGTACTTC.